Below are 15 T cell receptor beta chains sequenced from a single sample in a study of cytomegalovirus exposure and HLA in healthy donors listed by TCRdb under 2017. The library was obtained by the immunoSEQ multiplex PCR assay. A mixture of 60 forward primers for TCR Vbeta segments and 13 reverse primers for TCR Jbeta segments was used in the multiplex PCR. The clones in this table, taken by TCRdb from immuneACCESS, are in-frame only. Not every clone is retained; where verified, under half of the shortfall comes from an unresolved V gene, and the cause of the rest is unknown. The sample table shows 150,000 to 200,000 clones, and around four fifths are seen once. Of the sample, 2.5% to 3.5% falls within the top ten clones. Sequenced: PBMCs. Receptors originate from a female donor in good health and CMV-seronegative.

This chain joins TRBV7-2 and TRBJ1-3; 7 bases match TRBD1. Germline assignment: CDR1 SGHTA and CDR2 FQGNSA. With V trimmed by 5 bases and J by 0 bases, 7 bases remained unmatched. This CDR3 spans 16 amino acids. The CDR3 region has the DNA TGTGCCAGCAGCCGAGGACAGGTTTTCTCTGGAAACACCATATATTTT. It is translated as CASSRGQVFSGNTIYF.

The sample holds a few counts of this clone. The chain couples TRBV15 to TRBJ1-5, with 9 bases matching TRBD1. Germline V gene lookup returns CDR1 LNHNV and CDR2 YYDKDF (reference sequence). The CDR3 covers 18 residues. V was pared by 3 bases and J by 0 bases, with 9 bases of the junction left unmatched. The CDR3 reads CATSSRSRDRDSNQPQHF. DNA of the CDR3: TGTGCCACCAGCAGCCGGTCCCGGGACAGGGATAGCAATCAGCCCCAGCATTTT. Complete variable domain (other parts from reference TRBV15 and TRBJ1-5): DAMVIQNPRYQVTQFGKPVTLSCSQTLNHNVMYWYQQKSSQAPKLLFHYYDKDFNNEADTPDNFQSRRPNTSFCFLDIRSPGLGDTAMYLCATSSRSRDRDSNQPQHFGDGTRLSIL.

The rearrangement links TRBV6-5 to TRBJ1-2; TRBD1 aligns across 8 bases. V dropped 4 bases and J dropped 7; count of bases not matched to a gene: 8. The CDR3 is made up of 14 amino acids. Germline-derived CDR1 and CDR2 are MNHEY and SVGAGI. In nucleotides, the CDR3 is TGTGCCAGCAGTTCGGACAGGGAATATAGTGGCTACACCTTC. As protein: CASSSDREYSGYTF.

The V call is TRBV12-2, the J call TRBJ1-1. TRBV12-2 is designated a pseudogene. The CDR3 is 13 residues long. In nucleotides, the CDR3 is TGTGCAAGTCGCTTAAACGGTTGGTCTGAAGCTTTCTTT. Translating gives CASRLNGWSEAFF.

In this sample, this clone turned up many times. The chain couples TRBV4-1 to TRBJ1-1; TRBD1 aligns across 8 bases. The CDR3 extends over 15 amino acids. With V trimmed by 3 bases and J by 4 bases, 7 bases remained unmatched. The germline CDR1 and CDR2 sequences are MGHRA and YSYEKL. The CDR3: CASSQAWTGPTEAFF. The CDR3 DNA sequence: TGCGCCAGCAGCCAGGCTTGGACAGGGCCCACTGAAGCTTTCTTT.

This chain connects TRBV7-2 to TRBJ2-7, with a weak D call TRBD2 (5 bases). The germline gives CDR1 SGHTA, CDR2 FQGNSA. This CDR3 comprises 14 residues. With 4 bases removed from V and 4 bases from J, the gap between germline ends came to 14 bases. The CDR3 region has the DNA TGTGCCAGCAGCTCACGATACGGGGATTACGAGCAGTACTTC. Protein product: CASSSRYGDYEQYF.

This clone was detected only a few times. The rearrangement uses TRBV2 and TRBJ2-7; D is ambiguous. Trimming took 6 bases from V and 5 from J, leaving 17 bases between them. The CDR3 runs 14 residues. The germline V gene encodes CDR1 SNHLY and CDR2 FYNNEI. CDR3 amino acids: CASSDDLVGDEQYF. The CDR3 DNA reads TGTGCCAGCAGCGACGATCTAGTTGGCGACGAGCAGTACTTC.

The chain employs TRBV15 and TRBJ2-2; possible D gene TRBD1, 5 bases. The CDR3 spans 15 residues. V was cut by 0 bases and J by 3 bases, with 8 bases left in between. Per the germline V gene, CDR1 is LNHNV and CDR2 is YYDKDF (reference sequence). Here the CDR3 DNA reads TGTGCCACCAGCAGAGACGGACATGACACCGGGGAGCTGTTTTTT. Translation: CATSRDGHDTGELFF.

The gene calls are TRBV5-1 and TRBJ2-1, with no clear D. Trimming pared 5 bases from V and 7 bases from J, leaving 10 bases between. The CDR3 loop spans 12 amino acids. CDR1 is SGHRS and CDR2 is YFSETQ in the germline V gene. DNA of the CDR3: TGCGCCAGCAGATGGCTAGAGAATGAGCAGTTCTTC. Residues: CASRWLENEQFF.

The J gene is TRBJ1-1, the V gene TRBV5-1; weak D call: TRBD1 (6 bases). Trimming cost V 2 bases and J 1 base, with 15 bases left between them. The CDR3 consists of 16 residues. From germline, CDR1 is SGHRS and CDR2 YFSETQ. CDR3 DNA: TGCGCCAGCAGCTTCTACGGGGACATGAGGAACACTGAAGCTTTCTTT. It codes for CASSFYGDMRNTEAFF.

The rearrangement links TRBV30 to TRBJ2-2; D perhaps matches TRBD2 (5 bases). This CDR3 has 15 amino acids. V was cut by 0 bases and J by 10 bases, with 18 bases left in between. Germline V gene lookup returns CDR1 GTSNPN and CDR2 SVGIG (reference sequence). The CDR3 loop reads CAWSVRWAPREELFF. The CDR3 bases are TGTGCCTGGAGTGTAAGGTGGGCCCCACGGGAGGAGCTGTTTTTT.

The chain employs TRBV18 and TRBJ2-7; 7 nucleotides align to TRBD2. The CDR3 has 13 residues. The J segment lost 5 bases and the V segment lost 4 bases, leaving 5 bases of the junction unmatched. CDR1 is KGHSH, CDR2 LQKENI, per germline. Here the CDR3 DNA reads TGTGCCAGCTCACAGGGACTACAAGACGAGCAGTACTTC. It encodes CASSQGLQDEQYF.

This clone was observed a single time. The genes are TRBV28 and TRBJ1-5; possibly TRBD1 for D (5 bases). The CDR3 has 17 amino acids. The germline V gene encodes CDR1 MDHEN and CDR2 SYDVKM. The germline V and J ends were trimmed by 6 bases and 2 bases, with 20 bases remaining between them. The CDR3 DNA is TGTGCCAGCAGCCATGGGGGGGTGGGTCGAGGCAATCAGCCCCAGCATTTT. It translates to CASSHGGVGRGNQPQHF.

The chain uses TRBV6-4 and TRBJ2-7; D perhaps matches TRBD1 (7 bases). The CDR3 has 12 amino acids. V gave up 4 bases and J gave up 6 bases, with 10 bases separating them. Per germline, CDR1 MRHNA and CDR2 SNTAGT. DNA of the CDR3: TGTGCCAGCAGTGGACAGGGAGGCGAGCAGTACTTC. It specifies CASSGQGGEQYF.

This chain uses TRBV2 with TRBJ2-7, with 7 bases fitting TRBD2. Germline-derived CDR1 and CDR2 are SNHLY and FYNNEI. V shed 6 bases, J shed 7 bases, and the junction held 9 bases outside the gene matches. The CDR3 has 13 residues. The CDR3 nucleotides are TGTGCCAGCAGCCGGGACTACAGTAGAGAGCAGTACTTC. This codes for CASSRDYSREQYF.